Listed below are T cell receptor beta chains from one sample, sequenced in a study of T cell responses to AZD1222 COVID-19 vaccine. Sequenced by immunoSEQ multiplex PCR; TCRdb stores in-frame clones only, minus some. Among about 72,000 clones listed, 89% were seen once. The source material was peripheral blood, sampled 28 days after the second AZD1222 dose. The receptors here all came from an adult who received the AZD1222 COVID-19 vaccine. Both conserved end residues are part of each CDR3. D genes are given only for firm matches. Not every row has a clone size; where given, it reads once, few, many or a size class.

J gene | D gene | clone size | V gene | CDR3 DNA | CDR3 protein
TRBJ1-2 | TRBD1 | NA | TRBV7-9 | TGTGCCAGCAGCTTAGGGGCCGGGACAGGGGACTATGGCTACACCTTC | CASSLGAGTGDYGYTF
TRBJ1-6 | TRBD1 | NA | TRBV5-1 | TGCGCCAGCAGCTCTGCCCCGGGACAGGGGGCGGATTCACCCCTCCACTTT | CASSSAPGQGADSPLHF
TRBJ2-1 | TRBD2 | NA | TRBV4-3 | TGCGCCAGCAGCCAAGAACCCTCCGCGGGAGGGCGGAATGAGCAGTTCTTC | CASSQEPSAGGRNEQFF
TRBJ2-5 | TRBD2 | NA | TRBV19 | TGTGCCAGTAGCGGACTAGCGGGAGGCCCAGAGACCCAGTACTTC | CASSGLAGGPETQYF
TRBJ2-7 | NA | NA | TRBV3-1/TRBV3-2 | TGTGCCAGCAGCCAAGTACTGGACAGCTACGAGCAGTACTTC | CASSQVLDSYEQYF
TRBJ1-4 | TRBD1 | NA | TRBV5-6 | TGTGCCAGCAGCTGGGGGACAGGGATTGAAAAACTGTTTTTT | CASSWGTGIEKLFF
TRBJ1-1 | NA | NA | TRBV14 | TGTGCCAGCAGCCCAAGGACCCCGAACACTGAAGCTTTCTTT | CASSPRTPNTEAFF
TRBJ2-2 | NA | once | TRBV9 | TGTGCCAGCAGCGTAGTAGGGCGACGCGGGTCGGGGGAGCTGTTTTTT | CASSVVGRRGSGELFF
TRBJ2-2 | NA | NA | TRBV14 | TGTGCCAGCAGCCAAGAACCAGCAGAGAACACCGGGGAGCTGTTTTTT | CASSQEPAENTGELFF
TRBJ2-7 | NA | NA | TRBV5-1 | TGCGCCAGCAGCGAGAGACAGGCTTCCTACGAGCAGTACTTC | CASSERQASYEQYF
TRBJ1-1 | TRBD1 | NA | TRBV2 | TGTGCCAGCAACCGGAGGGACAGTATAAACACTGAAGCTTTCTTT | CASNRRDSINTEAFF
TRBJ2-2 | TRBD2 | NA | TRBV7-9 | TGTGCCAGCAGCTTAACGGCCTCCCTAGCGGGTGGTACCGGGGAGCTGTTTTTT | CASSLTASLAGGTGELFF
TRBJ1-2 | TRBD1 | NA | TRBV6-8 | TGTGCCAGCAATGGACAGGGTTCGGATGGCTACACCTTC | CASNGQGSDGYTF
TRBJ1-5 | TRBD1 | NA | TRBV3-1/TRBV3-2 | TGTGCCAGCAGCCGTGGGACAGGGGGTAATCAGCCCCAGCATTTT | CASSRGTGGNQPQHF
TRBJ2-2 | NA | NA | TRBV24-1 | TGTGCCACCAGTGGGGGTACGAACACCGGGGAGCTGTTTTTT | CATSGGTNTGELFF
TRBJ2-1 | NA | NA | TRBV10-1 | TGCGCCAGCAGTGCGAACCGGGACGGTCCAAAGTTCTTC | CASSANRDGPKFF
TRBJ2-5 | NA | NA | TRBV7-7 | TGTGCCAGCAGCTCGATCCGGGGTCGGCAGGAGACCCAGTACTTC | CASSSIRGRQETQYF
TRBJ2-5 | TRBD2 | NA | TRBV7-2 | TGTGCCAGCAGCCCCCAGCGGGGTAAAGAGACCCAGTACTTC | CASSPQRGKETQYF
TRBJ1-4 | NA | few | TRBV19 | TGTGCCAGTAGTATTTCGTTGGAAAAACTGTTTTTT | CASSISLEKLFF
TRBJ1-2 | NA | NA | TRBV3-1/TRBV3-2 | TGTGCCAGCAACAAAGGGGGAGGGAACGGCTACACCTTC | CASNKGGGNGYTF
TRBJ1-1 | TRBD1 | NA | TRBV5-5 | TGTGCCAGCAGCCTGGGACAGAGGAACACTGAAGCTTTCTTT | CASSLGQRNTEAFF
TRBJ2-7 | NA | NA | TRBV5-6 | TGTGCCAGCAGCTTTAGTATCTACGAGCAGTACTTC | CASSFSIYEQYF
TRBJ1-2 | NA | few | TRBV12-3/TRBV12-4 | TGTGCCAGCAGTCCCGGGATTTCTGGCTACACCTTC | CASSPGISGYTF
TRBJ2-3 | TRBD1 | NA | TRBV14 | TGTGCCAGCAGCCGTGACAGGGGGTACACAGATACGCAGTATTTT | CASSRDRGYTDTQYF
TRBJ1-1 | NA | NA | TRBV6-4 | TGTGCCAGCAGCGCTACAATGAACACTGAAGCTTTCTTT | CASSATMNTEAFF
TRBJ2-3 | NA | NA | TRBV3-1/TRBV3-2 | TGTGCCAGCAGCACGGACAAGGGGAGCAGCACAGATACGCAGTATTTT | CASSTDKGSSTDTQYF
TRBJ1-1 | TRBD1 | NA | TRBV30 | TGTGCCTGGAGAAGACAGGGGGCGTTTGAAGCTTTCTTT | CAWRRQGAFEAFF
TRBJ2-1 | TRBD2 | NA | TRBV2 | TGTGCCAGCAGGCCTAGCGGGAGTGGATACTACAATGAGCAGTTCTTC | CASRPSGSGYYNEQFF
TRBJ2-1 | TRBD2 | NA | TRBV7-7 | TGTGCCAGCAGCTTCGAGGATTCGCTAGCGGGCTACAATGAGCAGTTCTTC | CASSFEDSLAGYNEQFF
TRBJ2-3 | NA | few | TRBV4-2 | TGTGCCAGCAGCCCGCTCTCGACGGACGCTAGCACAGATACGCAGTATTTT | CASSPLSTDASTDTQYF
TRBJ2-5 | NA | NA | TRBV6-1 | TGTGCCAGCAGTGAAGCTCAGGGAGTACAAGAGACCCAGTACTTC | CASSEAQGVQETQYF
TRBJ1-4 | NA | few | TRBV14 | TGTGCCAGCAGCCTATACAGTGCAACTAATGAAAAACTGTTTTTT | CASSLYSATNEKLFF
TRBJ2-7 | TRBD2 | NA | TRBV25-1 | TGTGCCACCACGAATGCAGGACTAGCGAACGAGCAGTACTTC | CATTNAGLANEQYF
TRBJ2-7 | TRBD1 | NA | TRBV7-9 | TGTGCCAGCAGCTCTCCCGGGACAGGGGTGCGGCCGGTGGACTTC | CASSSPGTGVRPVDF
TRBJ2-7 | NA | NA | TRBV7-6 | TGTGCCAGCAGCTTAGACTCGCTCAAGATATACGAGCAGTACTTC | CASSLDSLKIYEQYF
TRBJ2-2 | TRBD1 | NA | TRBV5-1 | TGCGCCAGCAGCGGACAGGGAAGATCCGGGGAGCTGTTTTTT | CASSGQGRSGELFF
TRBJ1-5 | NA | NA | TRBV18 | TGTGCCAGCTCACCCAAGGGTTGGCAGCCCAATCAGCCCCAGCATTTT | CASSPKGWQPNQPQHF
TRBJ2-7 | NA | NA | TRBV5-8 | TGTGCCAGCAGCTTGTCCCCAACACCCCTCGAGCAGTACTTC | CASSLSPTPLEQYF
TRBJ2-7 | TRBD2 | once | TRBV5-1 | TGCGCCAGCAGCCCCACTGGTAGTAGCGGGGGGAAAACCTACGAGCAGTACTTC | CASSPTGSSGGKTYEQYF
TRBJ1-6 | TRBD1 | NA | TRBV3-1/TRBV3-2 | TGTGCCAGCAGCCAAGACGGGGGGACAGGGAATTCACCCCTCCACTTT | CASSQDGGTGNSPLHF
TRBJ2-7 | NA | NA | TRBV14 | TGTGCCAGCAGCCAAGCTTCCTACAGGGTTTATGCTCCTTACGAGCAGTACTTC | CASSQASYRVYAPYEQYF
TRBJ1-2 | NA | NA | TRBV3-1/TRBV3-2 | TGTGCCAGCAGCCAAGAGGCGATTTCAGGCTATGGCTACACCTTC | CASSQEAISGYGYTF
TRBJ2-7 | TRBD2 | NA | TRBV13 | TGTGCCAGCAGCCGGACTAGCGGAGGTTTTTACGAGCAGTACTTC | CASSRTSGGFYEQYF
TRBJ2-7 | TRBD2 | NA | TRBV20-1 | TGCAGTGCTAGTATGACTAGCGGGGGTGGGGAGCAGTACTTC | CSASMTSGGGEQYF
TRBJ2-3 | NA | NA | TRBV7-9 | TGTGCCAGCAGCCGACATGGACTGAGCACAGATACGCAGTATTTT | CASSRHGLSTDTQYF
TRBJ2-6 | NA | NA | TRBV5-1 | TGCGCCAGCCGCCAAGGGGTTGGGGCCAACGTCCTGACTTTC | CASRQGVGANVLTF
TRBJ2-1 | TRBD2 | NA | TRBV28 | TGTGCCAGCAAAAATTGGGCGGGAGGGTCCGACAATGAGCAGTTCTTC | CASKNWAGGSDNEQFF
TRBJ1-5 | TRBD1 | NA | TRBV28 | TGTGCCAGCAGCCCGGACAGGGGCTATCAGCCCCAGCATTTT | CASSPDRGYQPQHF
TRBJ2-7 | NA | NA | TRBV5-1 | TGCGCCAGCAGCCCTTCGGGTGACAACGAGCAGTACTTC | CASSPSGDNEQYF
TRBJ1-2 | NA | NA | TRBV4-1 | TGCGCCAGCAGCCAAGGACAGAATAACTATGGCTACACCTTC | CASSQGQNNYGYTF
TRBJ2-7 | NA | NA | TRBV7-8 | TGTGCCAGCAGCCGAGATACCATCTACTCCTACGAGCAGTACTTC | CASSRDTIYSYEQYF
TRBJ1-1 | NA | once | TRBV18 | TGTGCCAGCTCACGAGAGCTGAACACTGAAGCTTTCTTT | CASSRELNTEAFF
TRBJ2-7 | NA | NA | TRBV7-2 | TGTGCCAGCAGCTTAGCATCCGGGGACGAGCAGTACTTC | CASSLASGDEQYF